These T cell receptor beta chains were read from a single sample in a study of technical replicates of blood from a few donors. Produced via immunoSEQ multiplex PCR; TCRdb's table is partial and in-frame only. Altogether approximately 31,000 clones are present, roughly 92% being singletons, with the ten largest covering 4.1%. Input material: PBMCs. These receptor sequences come from a human donor in good health. Some clones in this sample may be carry-over from other donors' samples. The CDR3 runs from the conserved cysteine through the conserved F or W. A D gene is named only where the DNA matches it firmly. Only part of the rows carry a size: once, few, many, or a class if the clone is expanded.

TRBV9	NA	TRBJ2-1	NA	CASSSEGAYNEQFF	TGTGCCAGCAGCTCTGAGGGAGCTTACAATGAGCAGTTCTTC
TRBV19	NA	TRBJ2-7	TRBD1	CASSIPGQGSYEQYF	TGTGCCAGTAGTATTCCGGGACAGGGTTCCTACGAGCAGTACTTC
TRBV5-8	NA	TRBJ2-7	TRBD2	CASSLIDGRAAGEQYF	TGTGCCAGCAGCTTGATTGACGGGAGGGCCGCCGGCGAGCAGTACTTC
TRBV4-1	NA	TRBJ2-7	TRBD1	CASSQAGGDEQYF	TGCGCCAGCAGCCAGGCAGGGGGCGACGAGCAGTACTTC
TRBV6-1	once	TRBJ1-2	NA	CASRDMVIGGYTF	TGTGCCAGCAGGGACATGGTCATAGGTGGCTACACCTTC
TRBV5-4	NA	TRBJ2-3	NA	CASSFAGAFTDTQYF	TGTGCCAGCAGCTTCGCGGGGGCCTTCACAGATACGCAGTATTTT
TRBV28	once	TRBJ2-3	TRBD1	CASRRDRDGTDTQYF	TGTGCCAGCAGGAGGGACAGGGATGGGACAGATACGCAGTATTTT
TRBV19	NA	TRBJ2-7	TRBD2	CASRASGTVYEQYF	TGTGCCAGTAGGGCTAGCGGGACCGTTTACGAGCAGTACTTC
TRBV7-2	NA	TRBJ1-4	NA	CASSLVGTGWEKLFF	TGTGCCAGCAGCTTAGTAGGAACGGGGTGGGAAAAACTGTTTTTT
TRBV29-1	NA	TRBJ1-2	NA	CSVVTGRYGYTF	TGCAGCGTCGTGACAGGCCGCTATGGCTACACCTTC
TRBV7-6	NA	TRBJ1-2	TRBD1	CASSLQQGAGGYTF	TGTGCCAGCAGCCTACAACAGGGGGCGGGTGGCTACACCTTC
TRBV7-3	NA	TRBJ2-1	NA	CASSVGQNNEQFF	TGTGCCAGCAGCGTCGGACAGAACAATGAGCAGTTCTTC
TRBV10-3	NA	TRBJ2-7	NA	CAISESDRPSYEQYF	TGTGCCATCAGTGAGTCGGACAGACCCTCCTACGAGCAGTACTTC
TRBV7-9	NA	TRBJ1-1	TRBD1	CASSRQGEGEAFF	TGTGCCAGCAGTCGACAGGGGGAGGGTGAAGCTTTCTTT
TRBV2	NA	TRBJ2-5	TRBD2	CASRLTSGGAETQYF	TGTGCCAGCAGACTGACTAGCGGGGGAGCAGAGACCCAGTACTTC
TRBV4-2	NA	TRBJ1-2	TRBD1	CASSQGQGIVYGYTF	TGTGCCAGCAGCCAAGGACAGGGTATAGTTTATGGCTACACCTTC
TRBV6-5	once	TRBJ1-1	NA	CASSPRGAGNTEAFF	TGTGCCAGCAGTCCCCGGGGGGCTGGGAACACTGAAGCTTTCTTT
TRBV2	NA	TRBJ2-7	TRBD2	CASKGREGPNEQYF	TGTGCCAGCAAAGGGCGGGAGGGCCCCAACGAGCAGTACTTC
TRBV9	NA	TRBJ1-6	TRBD1	CASSPRTGGDGSPLHF	TGTGCCAGCAGCCCTCGGACAGGGGGCGACGGTTCACCCCTCCACTTT
TRBV5-8	NA	TRBJ2-2	TRBD1	CASSRQGWNTGELFF	TGTGCCAGCAGCCGACAGGGGTGGAACACCGGGGAGCTGTTTTTT
TRBV7-9	NA	TRBJ2-7	NA	CASSSTDRFAYEQYF	TGTGCCAGCAGCTCGACCGACAGGTTCGCCTACGAGCAGTACTTC
TRBV4-1	NA	TRBJ1-3	TRBD1	CASSQGTGGNTIYF	TGCGCCAGCAGCCAGGGGACAGGAGGAAACACCATATATTTT